The sequence of this T cell receptor beta chain was determined in a study of human T cells and chemical hapten exposure. Study summary: Per-sample TCR yield variation was attributed mainly to small pooled library volume differences.

Details on this clonotype: Its antigen remains unidentified.

The ends were cut back, 6 bases at V and 1 base at J, with 0 bases in the middle. Germline V gives CDR1 MDHEN, CDR2 SYDVKM. The CDR3 loop spans 10 amino acids. Study-wide findings and caveats: Having alopecia, the donors may differ immunologically from healthy people.

What the library attached to individual cDNA molecules were unique molecular identifiers. Via MiXCR, TCRdb re-called the RACE reads, giving one row per CDR3 protein. This table has roughly 50,000 distinct CDR3 sequences, just under 10% appearing once. Time point denoted: patch test 2, 6 weeks after DPC sensitization. Treatment: therapeutic diphenylcyclopropenone sensitization with weekly scalp DPC. The source was whole blood, collected in connection with sensitization to the hapten diphenylcyclopropenone (DPC). This chain joins TRBV28 and TRBJ2-5; D gene ambiguous. This clonotype was obtained from a woman between 50 and 59 years old with alopecia areata. Some clones in this sample may be carry-over from other donors' samples. CDR3 sequence: CASSQETQYF. Here the CDR3 DNA reads TGTGCCAGCAGCCAAGAGACCCAGTACTTC.